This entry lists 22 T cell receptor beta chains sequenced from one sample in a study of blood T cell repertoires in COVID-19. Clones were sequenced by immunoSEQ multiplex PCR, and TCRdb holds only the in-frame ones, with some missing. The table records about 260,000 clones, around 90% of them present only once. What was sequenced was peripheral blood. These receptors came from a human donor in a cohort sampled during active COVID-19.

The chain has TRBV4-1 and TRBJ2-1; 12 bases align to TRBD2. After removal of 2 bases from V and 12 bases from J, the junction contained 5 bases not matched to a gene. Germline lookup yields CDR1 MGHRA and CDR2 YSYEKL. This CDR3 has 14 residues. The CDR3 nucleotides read TGCGCCAGCAGCCAACCCGGGACTAGCGGGCGGCAGTTCTTC. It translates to CASSQPGTSGRQFF.

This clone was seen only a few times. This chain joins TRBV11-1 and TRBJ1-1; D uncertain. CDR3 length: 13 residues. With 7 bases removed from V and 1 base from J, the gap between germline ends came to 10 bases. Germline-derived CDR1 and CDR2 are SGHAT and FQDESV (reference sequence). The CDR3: CASTQRGNTEAFF. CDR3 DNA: TGTGCCAGCACCCAGCGGGGGAACACTGAAGCTTTCTTT.

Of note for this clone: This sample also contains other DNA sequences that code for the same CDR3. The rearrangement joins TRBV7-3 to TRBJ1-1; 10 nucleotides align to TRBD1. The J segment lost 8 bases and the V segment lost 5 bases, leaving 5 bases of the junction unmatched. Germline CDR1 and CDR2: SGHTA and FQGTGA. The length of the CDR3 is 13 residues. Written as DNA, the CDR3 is TGTGCCAGCAGCCCCGGGACAGGGGCCGAAGCTTTCTTT. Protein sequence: CASSPGTGAEAFF.

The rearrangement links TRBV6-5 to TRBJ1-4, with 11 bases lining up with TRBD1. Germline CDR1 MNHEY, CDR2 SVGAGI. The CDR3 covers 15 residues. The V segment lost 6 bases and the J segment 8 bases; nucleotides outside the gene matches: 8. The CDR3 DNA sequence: TGTGCCAGCAGCCCCACCGGGACAGGGGGAGAAAAACTGTTTTTT. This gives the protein CASSPTGTGGEKLFF.

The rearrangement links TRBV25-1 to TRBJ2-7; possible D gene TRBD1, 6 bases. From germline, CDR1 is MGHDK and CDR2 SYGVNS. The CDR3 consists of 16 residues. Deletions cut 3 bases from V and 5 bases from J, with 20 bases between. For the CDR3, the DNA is TGTGCCAGCAGTGATCTCAAATGGGGGCATAACGACGAGCAGTACTTC. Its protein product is CASSDLKWGHNDEQYF.

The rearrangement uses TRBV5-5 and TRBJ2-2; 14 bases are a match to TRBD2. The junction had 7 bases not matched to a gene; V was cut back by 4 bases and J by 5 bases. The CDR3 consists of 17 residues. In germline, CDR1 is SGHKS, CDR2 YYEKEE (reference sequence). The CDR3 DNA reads TGTGCCAGCAGCCCCAGACTAGCGGGAGGGGGAACCGGGGAGCTGTTTTTT. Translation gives CASSPRLAGGGTGELFF.

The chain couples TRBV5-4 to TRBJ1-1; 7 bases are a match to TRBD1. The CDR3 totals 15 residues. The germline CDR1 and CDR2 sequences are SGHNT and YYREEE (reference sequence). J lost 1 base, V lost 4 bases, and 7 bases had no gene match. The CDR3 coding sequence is TGTGCCAGCAGCCTGCCGGGACAGCAGAACACTGAAGCTTTCTTT. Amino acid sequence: CASSLPGQQNTEAFF.

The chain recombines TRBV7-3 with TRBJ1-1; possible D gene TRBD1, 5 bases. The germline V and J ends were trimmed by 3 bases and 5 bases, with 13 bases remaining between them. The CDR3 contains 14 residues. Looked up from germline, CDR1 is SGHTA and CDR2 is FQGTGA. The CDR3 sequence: CASSFTGGETEAFF. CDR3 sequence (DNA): TGTGCCAGCAGCTTCACCGGGGGAGAGACTGAAGCTTTCTTT. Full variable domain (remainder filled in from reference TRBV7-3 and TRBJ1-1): GAGVSQTPSNKVTEKGKYVELRCDPISGHTALYWYRQSLGQGPEFLIYFQGTGAADDSGLPNDRFFAVRPEGSVSTLKIQRTERGDSAVYLCASSFTGGETEAFFGQGTRLTVV.

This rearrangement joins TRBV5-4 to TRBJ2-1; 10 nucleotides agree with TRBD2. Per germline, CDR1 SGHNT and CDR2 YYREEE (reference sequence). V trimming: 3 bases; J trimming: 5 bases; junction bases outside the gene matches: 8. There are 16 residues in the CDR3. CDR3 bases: TGTGCCAGCAGCTACTCACTAGCGGGACTCGACAATGAGCAGTTCTTC. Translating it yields CASSYSLAGLDNEQFF.

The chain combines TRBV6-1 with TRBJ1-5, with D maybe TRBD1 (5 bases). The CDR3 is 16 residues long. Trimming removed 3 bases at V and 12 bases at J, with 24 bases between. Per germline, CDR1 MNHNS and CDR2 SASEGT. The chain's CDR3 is CASSEPLRGPFLFQHF. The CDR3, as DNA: TGTGCCAGCAGTGAGCCCCTAAGGGGTCCATTTTTGTTCCAGCATTTT.

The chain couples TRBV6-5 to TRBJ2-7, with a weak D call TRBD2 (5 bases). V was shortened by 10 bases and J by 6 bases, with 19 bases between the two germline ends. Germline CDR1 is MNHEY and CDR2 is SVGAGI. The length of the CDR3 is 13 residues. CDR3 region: CATNEVAGPEQYF. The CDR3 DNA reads TGTGCCACTAACGAGGTGGCGGGTCCCGAGCAGTACTTC.

As DNA, the CDR3 is TGTGCCAGCAGCCAAGACGGTCGGACTAGCGGGAGCACCGGGGAGCTGTTTTTT. Translation: CASSQDGRTSGSTGELFF. The genes are TRBV4-2 and TRBJ2-2, with TRBD2 matching 13 bases. The CDR3 is made up of 18 amino acids. The germline gives CDR1 LGHNA, CDR2 YNFKEQ. V lost 0 bases, J lost 4 bases, and 5 bases stayed unmatched.

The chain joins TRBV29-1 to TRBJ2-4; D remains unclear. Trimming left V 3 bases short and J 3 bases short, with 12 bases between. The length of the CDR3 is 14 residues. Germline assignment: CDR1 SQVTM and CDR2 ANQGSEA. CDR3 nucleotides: TGCAGCGTTGACTTCGGGTTCGGCAAAAACATTCAGTACTTC. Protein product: CSVDFGFGKNIQYF.

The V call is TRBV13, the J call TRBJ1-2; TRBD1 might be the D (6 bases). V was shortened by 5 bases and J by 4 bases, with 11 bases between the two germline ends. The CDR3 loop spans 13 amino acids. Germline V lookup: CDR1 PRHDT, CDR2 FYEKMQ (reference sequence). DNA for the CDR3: TGTGCCAGCAGCCCAGGGGAGGGCTATGGCTACACCTTC. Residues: CASSPGEGYGYTF.

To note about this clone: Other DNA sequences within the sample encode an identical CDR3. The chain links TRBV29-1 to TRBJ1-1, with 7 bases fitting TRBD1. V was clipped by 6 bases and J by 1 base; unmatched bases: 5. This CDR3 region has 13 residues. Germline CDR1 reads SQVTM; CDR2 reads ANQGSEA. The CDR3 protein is CSVTGTANTEAFF. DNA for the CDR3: TGCAGCGTGACAGGGACGGCGAACACTGAAGCTTTCTTT.

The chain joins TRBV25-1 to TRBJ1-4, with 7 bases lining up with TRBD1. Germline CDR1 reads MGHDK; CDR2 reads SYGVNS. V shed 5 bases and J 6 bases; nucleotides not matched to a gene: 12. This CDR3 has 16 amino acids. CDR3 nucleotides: TGTGCCAGCAGTTTGTCCTTGGGACAGAGGGATGAAAAACTGTTTTTT. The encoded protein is CASSLSLGQRDEKLFF.

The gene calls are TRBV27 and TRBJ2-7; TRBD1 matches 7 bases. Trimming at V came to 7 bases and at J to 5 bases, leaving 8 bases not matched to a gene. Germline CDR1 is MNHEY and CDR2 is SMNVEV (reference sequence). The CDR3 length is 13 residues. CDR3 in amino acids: CASKKRGLDEQYF. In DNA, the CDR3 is TGTGCCAGCAAAAAGAGGGGGCTTGACGAGCAGTACTTC.

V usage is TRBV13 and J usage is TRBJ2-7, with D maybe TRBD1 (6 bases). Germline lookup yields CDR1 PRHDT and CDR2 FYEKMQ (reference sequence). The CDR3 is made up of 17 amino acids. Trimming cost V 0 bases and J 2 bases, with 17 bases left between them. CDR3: CASSLGPSLQGAYEQYF. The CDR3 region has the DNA TGTGCCAGCAGCTTAGGTCCATCCCTACAGGGTGCCTACGAGCAGTACTTC.

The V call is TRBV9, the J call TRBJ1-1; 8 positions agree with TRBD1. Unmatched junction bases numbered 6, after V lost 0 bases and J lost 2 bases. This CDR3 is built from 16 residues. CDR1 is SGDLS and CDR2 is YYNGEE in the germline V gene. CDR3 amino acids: CASSVDGTGPNTEAFF. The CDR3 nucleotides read TGTGCCAGCAGCGTAGATGGGACAGGACCTAACACTGAAGCTTTCTTT.

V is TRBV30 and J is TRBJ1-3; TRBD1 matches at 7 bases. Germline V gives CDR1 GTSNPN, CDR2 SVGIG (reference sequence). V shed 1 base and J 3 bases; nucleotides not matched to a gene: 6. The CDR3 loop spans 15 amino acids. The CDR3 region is CAWSGGQDLGNTIYF. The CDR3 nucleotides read TGTGCCTGGAGTGGAGGACAGGATCTTGGAAACACCATATATTTT.

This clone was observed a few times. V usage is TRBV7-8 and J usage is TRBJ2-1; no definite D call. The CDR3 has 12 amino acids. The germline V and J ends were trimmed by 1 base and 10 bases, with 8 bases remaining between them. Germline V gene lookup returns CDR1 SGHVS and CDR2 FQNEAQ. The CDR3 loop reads CASSLGQREQFF. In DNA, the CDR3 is TGTGCCAGCAGCTTAGGTCAGCGAGAGCAGTTCTTC.

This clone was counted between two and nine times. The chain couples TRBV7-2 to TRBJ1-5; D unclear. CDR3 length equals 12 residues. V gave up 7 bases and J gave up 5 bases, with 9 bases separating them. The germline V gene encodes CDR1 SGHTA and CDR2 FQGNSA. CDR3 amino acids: CASTEQDQPQHF. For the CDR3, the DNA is TGTGCCAGCACCGAGCAGGATCAGCCCCAGCATTTT. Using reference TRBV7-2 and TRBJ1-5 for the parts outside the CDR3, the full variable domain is GAGVSQSPSNKVTEKGKDVELRCDPISGHTALYWYRQSLGQGLEFLIYFQGNSAPDKSGLPSDRFSAERTGGSVSTLTIQRTQQEDSAVYLCASTEQDQPQHFGDGTRLSIL.